This is a list of T cell receptor beta chains from one sample in a study of T cells and Merkel cell carcinoma outcomes. The data were produced by immunoSEQ multiplex PCR, yet TCRdb's version contains in-frame clones alone and is incomplete. The data contain about 3,000 clones, nearly 96% of them singletons. The sample consisted of tumor tissue from Merkel cell carcinoma. These receptors all stem from a human donor with Merkel cell carcinoma. The CDR3 runs from the conserved cysteine through the conserved F or W. Fields, in order: CDR3 protein, CDR3 DNA, clone size, J gene, V gene, D gene. D genes are given only for firm matches. Expanded clones get a size class; other rows say once, few or many, or leave the size out.

CASSLGENSENWSYNEQFF	TGTGCCAGCAGTTTGGGGGAAAACAGCGAGAACTGGTCCTACAATGAGCAGTTCTTC	-	TRBJ2-1	TRBV28	-
CARKPGLAWDEQFF	TGTGCCAGGAAACCGGGACTAGCGTGGGATGAGCAGTTCTTC	-	TRBJ2-1	TRBV9	TRBD2
CASRDSSNQPQHF	TGTGCTAGTAGGGACAGTAGCAATCAGCCCCAGCATTTT	-	TRBJ1-5	TRBV12-5	TRBD1
CASSRTGRNEKLFF	TGTGCCAGCAGCCGGACAGGGAGAAATGAAAAACTGTTTTTT	-	TRBJ1-4	TRBV7-9	TRBD1
CASSFGARVDNEQFF	TGTGCCAGCAGTTTTGGCGCCCGGGTTGACAATGAGCAGTTCTTC	once	TRBJ2-1	TRBV27	-
CASSSRVRTLQETQYF	TGTGCCAGCAGTTCCCGGGTCCGCACCCTCCAAGAGACCCAGTACTTC	-	TRBJ2-5	TRBV6-5	-
CASSRPGGYEQYF	TGTGCCAGCAGCCGTCCGGGGGGCTACGAGCAGTACTTC	once	TRBJ2-7	TRBV7-2	TRBD2
CASKLAATDTQYF	TGTGCCAGCAAACTAGCTGCCACAGATACGCAGTATTTT	-	TRBJ2-3	TRBV2	-
CANSYTTGRYGYTF	TGTGCCAACAGCTACACGACAGGGAGGTATGGCTACACCTTC	once	TRBJ1-2	TRBV5-6	TRBD1
CASSGAEGRSGELFF	TGTGCCAGCAGCGGGGCGGAGGGGCGGAGCGGGGAGCTGTTTTTT	-	TRBJ2-2	TRBV9	-
CASSKGAWGNTEAFF	TGTGCCAGCAGCAAGGGGGCGTGGGGGAACACTGAAGCTTTCTTT	few	TRBJ1-1	TRBV27	TRBD1
CASSPGTVRGTEAFF	TGTGCCAGCAGCCCGGGGACAGTTCGGGGCACTGAAGCTTTCTTT	-	TRBJ1-1	TRBV7-3	TRBD1
CVSSFSNGYNEKLFF	TGCGTCAGCAGCTTCTCTAACGGTTATAATGAAAAACTGTTTTTT	-	TRBJ1-4	TRBV5-1	-
CASRGSGQETQYF	TGCGCCAGCAGAGGTAGCGGTCAAGAGACCCAGTACTTC	-	TRBJ2-5	TRBV5-1	-
CASSDDSYEQYF	TGTGCCAGCAGCGACGACAGCTACGAGCAGTACTTC	-	TRBJ2-7	TRBV7-9	-
CASSRQGNTEAFF	TGTGCCAGCTCACGTCAGGGTAACACTGAAGCTTTCTTT	-	TRBJ1-1	TRBV18	-
CASDSSGKSYNEQFF	TGTGCCAGTGATTCTAGCGGGAAATCCTACAATGAGCAGTTCTTC	-	TRBJ2-1	TRBV9	TRBD2
CASSSGTTSGGELFF	TGTGCCAGCAGTTCCGGGACAACTTCTGGGGGGGAGCTGTTTTTT	-	TRBJ2-2	TRBV7-6	-
CASSVTGLETEAFF	TGCGCCAGCAGTGTTACAGGGTTAGAGACTGAAGCTTTCTTT	-	TRBJ1-1	TRBV10-2	-
CASSPYGLPLQYF	TGTGCCAGCAGCCCCTACGGACTACCTCTTCAGTATTTT	-	TRBJ2-3	TRBV11-1	-
CASSKAEGYEQYF	TGTGCCAGCAGCAAAGCCGAAGGTTACGAGCAGTACTTC	once	TRBJ2-7	TRBV21-1	-
CASSSTGTGTYNEQFF	TGTGCCAGCAGTTCCACCGGGACAGGGACCTACAATGAGCAGTTCTTC	-	TRBJ2-1	TRBV7-2	TRBD1
CASSELGATEAFF	TGTGCCAGCAGTGAATTAGGTGCCACTGAAGCTTTCTTT	-	TRBJ1-1	TRBV6-1	-
CASRLAGGSYEQYF	TGTGCCAGCAGACTAGCGGGGGGAAGTTACGAGCAGTACTTC	-	TRBJ2-7	TRBV27	TRBD2
CASSRQGAKFF	TGTGCCAGCTCACGACAGGGGGCGAAGTTCTTC	-	TRBJ2-1	TRBV18	TRBD1
CASSSGGWETQYF	TGTGCCAGCAGCTCAGGGGGCTGGGAGACCCAGTACTTC	-	TRBJ2-5	TRBV7-9	TRBD1
CASSLGRSTDTQYF	TGCGCCAGCAGCTTGGGCAGATCCACAGATACGCAGTATTTT	-	TRBJ2-3	TRBV5-1	-
CASGEGTLEGETQYF	TGTGCCAGCGGGGAAGGAACCCTCGAGGGGGAGACCCAGTACTTC	once	TRBJ2-5	TRBV28	-
CASSLAGGPFYEQYF	TGTGCCAGCAGCCTAGCGGGGGGACCGTTCTACGAGCAGTACTTC	-	TRBJ2-7	TRBV7-9	TRBD2
CASSQTGGDNQPQHF	TGCGCCAGCAGCCAAACAGGGGGCGACAATCAGCCCCAGCATTTT	-	TRBJ1-5	TRBV4-1	TRBD1
CASSRGTGYGETQYF	TGTGCCAGCTCCCGGGGAACAGGGTACGGAGAGACCCAGTACTTC	-	TRBJ2-5	TRBV18	-
CASRGNRGPEQFF	TGTGCTAGCAGAGGAAACAGGGGCCCTGAGCAGTTCTTC	-	TRBJ2-1	TRBV11-2	TRBD1
CATSRGQNEKLFF	TGTGCCACCAGCAGAGGTCAGAATGAAAAACTGTTTTTT	-	TRBJ1-4	TRBV15	-
CASSYRGRDYGYTF	TGTGCCAGCAGTTACAGGGGACGGGACTATGGCTACACCTTC	once	TRBJ1-2	TRBV6-6	-
CASSLSTASTDTQYF	TGCGCCAGCAGCCTATCCACAGCTAGCACAGATACGCAGTATTTT	-	TRBJ2-3	TRBV4-3	-
CASSIGGDTEAFF	TGTGCCAGCAGCATAGGGGGGGACACTGAAGCTTTCTTT	once	TRBJ1-1	TRBV9	-
CASSLAWGLLYEQYF	TGTGCCAGCAGCTTAGCCTGGGGTCTCCTATACGAGCAGTACTTC	-	TRBJ2-7	TRBV7-8	-
CASSLTSGVNEQFF	TGCGCCAGCAGCTTGACGTCAGGGGTCAATGAGCAGTTCTTC	-	TRBJ2-1	TRBV5-1	-
CASGGRHGVDLYNEQFF	TGTGCCAGCGGGGGGCGTCATGGAGTCGACCTTTACAATGAGCAGTTCTTC	-	TRBJ2-1	TRBV7-9	-
CASSKGRGRAETQYF	TGTGCCAGCAGCAAGGGCCGCGGGAGGGCAGAGACCCAGTACTTC	-	TRBJ2-5	TRBV27	TRBD2
CASSYSIGTGPGELFF	TGTGCCAGCAGTTACTCGATTGGTACAGGCCCCGGGGAGCTGTTTTTT	-	TRBJ2-2	TRBV6-5	-
CATGNYGYTF	TGTGCCACGGGCAACTATGGCTACACCTTC	-	TRBJ1-2	TRBV6-1	-
CASSPTLGSLFPNEQYF	TGTGCCAGCAGTCCCACCCTCGGCAGCCTCTTCCCTAACGAGCAGTACTTC	-	TRBJ2-7	TRBV27	-
CASSLAGTELGELFF	TGCGCCAGCAGCTTGGCCGGGACAGAGCTAGGGGAGCTGTTTTTT	-	TRBJ2-2	TRBV5-1	TRBD1
CATRGQPSYEQYF	TGTGCCACCAGGGGGCAGCCTTCCTACGAGCAGTACTTC	-	TRBJ2-7	TRBV15	-
CASSQGQGFDEQFF	TGTGCCAGCAGCCAAGGACAGGGGTTCGATGAGCAGTTCTTC	-	TRBJ2-1	TRBV11-3	TRBD1
CASSSRDREGNEQFF	TGTGCCAGCAGCTCCCGGGACAGGGAGGGGAATGAGCAGTTCTTC	-	TRBJ2-1	TRBV7-9	TRBD1
CASSPLSDRGGNTIYF	TGTGCCAGCTCACCATTATCTGACAGGGGAGGAAACACCATATATTTT	-	TRBJ1-3	TRBV18	TRBD1
CSVETGMGSNEQFF	TGCAGCGTCGAAACAGGGATGGGGTCGAATGAGCAGTTCTTC	-	TRBJ2-1	TRBV29-1	-
CASSWGPGEYGYTF	TGTGCCAGCTCATGGGGCCCAGGGGAATATGGCTACACCTTC	-	TRBJ1-2	TRBV18	-
CASEDTDTQYF	TGTGCCAGCGAGGACACAGATACGCAGTATTTT	few	TRBJ2-3	TRBV7-9	-
CASRKGTGNQPQHF	TGTGCCAGCAGAAAAGGGACAGGCAATCAGCCCCAGCATTTT	-	TRBJ1-5	TRBV27	TRBD1
CASSVGQAPNYGYTF	TGTGCCAGCAGCGTAGGACAGGCACCTAACTATGGCTACACCTTC	-	TRBJ1-2	TRBV9	-